The 9 T cell receptor beta chains below come from one sample, sequenced in a study of vaccination and CD4 T cells after COVID-19 (dated by TCRdb to the early 2020s). Library preparation was by PCR. Sequencing was performed on an Illumina iSeq 100. DNA from cultured CD4+ T cells was subjected to TCR sequencing with the Oncomine TCR Beta short-read assay at the Johns Hopkins FTIC core. TCRdb passed the public sequencing reads through fastp at Q25 and MiXCR, retaining productive beta sequences. Rows matching on CDR3 protein sequence are summarized as one entry with the most common DNA and genes. A total of 4,000 to 5,500 distinct CDR3 sequences appear in this sample, less than 65% of them only once. The top ten clones comprise roughly a third of the sample. The sample's treatment or condition, from its label and the paper: roughly ten-day PBMC culture with coronavirus spike peptide pools or control peptides (ViraFEST assay). CD4+ T cells from unexposed donors were collected before the COVID-19 pandemic (2011-2018).

These receptors are not linked to any known antigen. Sample: CD4+ T cells from blood, cultured in vitro. The receptors come from a human donor in good health.

The genes are TRBV19 and TRBJ2-7; maybe TRBD2 (6 bases). V lost 3 bases and J lost 3, with 9 bases in between. Germline V lookup: CDR1 LNHDA, CDR2 SQIVND (reference sequence). This CDR3 region has 13 residues. In nucleotides, the CDR3 is TGTGCCAGTAGTATGGGACTCGTCTACGAGCAGTACTTC. Amino acids: CASSMGLVYEQYF. Full variable domain (remainder filled in from reference TRBV19 and TRBJ2-7): DGGITQSPKYLFRKEGQNVTLSCEQNLNHDAMYWYRQDPGQGLRLIYYSQIVNDFQKGDIAEGYSVSREKKESFPLTVTSAQKNPTAFYLCASSMGLVYEQYFGPGTRLTVT.

This chain connects TRBV6-5 to TRBJ2-5; TRBD2 agrees at 8 bases. V gave up 2 bases and J gave up 4 bases; unmatched junction bases: 3. The CDR3 loop spans 14 amino acids. Germline V gene data show CDR1 as MNHEY and CDR2 as SVGAGI. This chain's CDR3 is CASSYDTSGETQYF. The CDR3 nucleotides are TGTGCCAGCAGTTACGACACTAGCGGAGAGACCCAGTACTTC.

The J gene is TRBJ1-5, the V gene TRBV7-2; TRBD1 might be the D (6 bases). Germline V gene data show CDR1 as SGHTA and CDR2 as FQGNSA. The V end was cut by 2 bases, the J end by 0 bases, with 11 bases between. This CDR3 region has 16 residues. As DNA, the CDR3 is TGTGCCAGCAGCTTACATGTAGGGGGTAGCAATCAGCCCCAGCATTTT. Its translation is CASSLHVGGSNQPQHF.

This sequence joins TRBV10-3 and TRBJ2-4; D might be TRBD2 (6 bases). Germline V gives CDR1 ENHRY, CDR2 SYGVKD. The CDR3 has 14 amino acids. V lost 2 bases and J 2 bases, leaving 7 bases between the germline ends. CDR3 in DNA: TGTGCCATCAGTGAGGGGGGGACCAAAAACATTCAGTACTTC. This encodes CAISEGGTKNIQYF.

J is TRBJ2-1 and V is TRBV7-9, with 13 bases lining up with TRBD2. The V gene's germline CDR1 is SEHNR and CDR2 FQNEAQ (reference sequence). The CDR3 is 16 amino acids. V was clipped by 5 bases and J by 9 bases; unmatched bases: 10. The CDR3 sequence: CASSITTSGGNTEQFF. The DNA for the CDR3 is TGTGCCAGCAGCATTACGACTAGCGGGGGGAATACTGAGCAGTTCTTC.

The chain has TRBV20-1 and TRBJ1-1; no clear D gene. V lost 5 bases, J lost 6 bases, and 16 bases lay in between. Looked up from germline, CDR1 is DFQATT and CDR2 is SNEGSKA (reference sequence). The CDR3 is 13 amino acids. CDR3 residues: CSARGSMRAEAFF. The CDR3 nucleotides read TGCAGTGCTCGCGGGAGTATGAGGGCTGAAGCTTTCTTT.

The chain links TRBV6-1 to TRBJ1-1; D might be TRBD1 (5 bases). Trimming removed 7 bases at V and 5 bases at J, with 20 bases between. CDR1 is MNHNS, CDR2 SASEGT, per germline. The CDR3 is 15 amino acids. CDR3 bases: TGTGCCAGCATGAAAAGGGGCGCGGGGAGAACTGAAGCTTTCTTT. Translated: CASMKRGAGRTEAFF.

The V gene is TRBV11-2, the J gene TRBJ1-3; weak D call: TRBD1 (6 bases). V shed 4 bases and J shed 7 bases, with 14 bases lying between them. Looked up from germline, CDR1 is SGHAT and CDR2 is FQNNGV. This CDR3 region has 14 residues. DNA for the CDR3: TGTGCCAGCAGCTCACTCAGGGGAAGGAACACCATATATTTT. It translates to CASSSLRGRNTIYF.

This clonotype was found a few times. The V and J genes are TRBV7-6 and TRBJ1-2; D gene uncertain. Germline assignment: CDR1 SGHVS and CDR2 FNYEAQ. Trimming removed 0 bases at V and 2 bases at J, with 19 bases between. The CDR3 totals 18 residues. The CDR3 sequence is CASSLAEFLGSANYGYTF. The DNA for the CDR3 is TGTGCCAGCAGCTTAGCCGAGTTCTTAGGGTCGGCAAACTATGGCTACACCTTC.